This T cell receptor (beta chain) emerged from a study of early T cells in non-severe SARS-CoV-2 infection. Study-wide points: Private and CD4 specificities were missed by VDJdb matching, skewed to anti-spike CD8.

CDR3 length: 14 amino acids. The V segment lost 8 bases and the J segment 8 bases; nucleotides outside the gene matches: 8. The germline V gene encodes CDR1 LNHNV and CDR2 YYDKDF (reference sequence). Unique molecular identifiers were added to individual cDNA molecules. TCRdb used MiXCR to reprocess the 5' RACE reads, holding one entry per CDR3 protein. The data hold fewer than 40,000 distinct CDR3 sequences, with under 6% observed a single time. This clonotype occurred a few times. Its target is not known. This sequence originates from an adult who was a healthcare worker with PCR-confirmed SARS-CoV-2 infection or an uninfected control (not recorded which). The V call is TRBV15, the J call TRBJ2-1; 11 bases agree with TRBD2. Sequenced: whole blood. CDR3 nucleotide sequence: TGTGCCACCGGCACTAGCGGGAGACCGGATGAGCAGTTCTTC. The encoded protein is CATGTSGRPDEQFF.